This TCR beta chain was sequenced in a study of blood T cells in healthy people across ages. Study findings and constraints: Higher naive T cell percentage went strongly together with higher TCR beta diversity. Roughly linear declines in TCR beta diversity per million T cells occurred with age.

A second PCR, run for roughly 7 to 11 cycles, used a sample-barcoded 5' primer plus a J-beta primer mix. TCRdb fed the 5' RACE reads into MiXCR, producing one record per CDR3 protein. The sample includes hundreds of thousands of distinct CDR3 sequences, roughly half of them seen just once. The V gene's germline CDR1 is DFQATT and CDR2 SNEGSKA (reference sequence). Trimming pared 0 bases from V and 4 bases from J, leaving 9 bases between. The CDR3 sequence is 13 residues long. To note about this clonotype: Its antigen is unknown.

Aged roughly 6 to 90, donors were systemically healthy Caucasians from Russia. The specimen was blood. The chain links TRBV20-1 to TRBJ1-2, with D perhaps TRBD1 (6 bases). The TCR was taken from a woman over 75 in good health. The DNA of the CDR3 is TGCAGTGCTAGAGACAGGGGAAGCTATGGCTACACCTTC. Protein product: CSARDRGSYGYTF.